What follows is one T cell receptor (beta chain) and its context. This entry is derived from a study of blood T cell repertoires in COVID-19. For the study at large: PBMCs, B-cell-depleted T cells, or T cells were the source of the cDNA or gDNA that made up the material.

V gave up 5 bases and J gave up 10 bases; unmatched junction bases: 8. This CDR3 has 14 residues. Germline-derived CDR1 and CDR2 are SEHNR and FQNEAQ (reference sequence). Followed over time, Seattle patients had been enrolled while infection was active. Produced via immunoSEQ multiplex PCR; TCRdb's table is partial and in-frame only. The sample lists some 65,000 clones; 75% to 90% were seen once. V gene TRBV7-9 combines with J gene TRBJ1-6; TRBD1 matches at 7 bases. What was sequenced was peripheral blood. The origin of this receptor is a man aged 35-49 years with COVID-19, enrolled during active disease. In nucleotides, the CDR3 is TGTGCCAGCAGCACGACAGGGCCCGGATCACCCCTCCACTTT. Protein product: CASSTTGPGSPLHF.